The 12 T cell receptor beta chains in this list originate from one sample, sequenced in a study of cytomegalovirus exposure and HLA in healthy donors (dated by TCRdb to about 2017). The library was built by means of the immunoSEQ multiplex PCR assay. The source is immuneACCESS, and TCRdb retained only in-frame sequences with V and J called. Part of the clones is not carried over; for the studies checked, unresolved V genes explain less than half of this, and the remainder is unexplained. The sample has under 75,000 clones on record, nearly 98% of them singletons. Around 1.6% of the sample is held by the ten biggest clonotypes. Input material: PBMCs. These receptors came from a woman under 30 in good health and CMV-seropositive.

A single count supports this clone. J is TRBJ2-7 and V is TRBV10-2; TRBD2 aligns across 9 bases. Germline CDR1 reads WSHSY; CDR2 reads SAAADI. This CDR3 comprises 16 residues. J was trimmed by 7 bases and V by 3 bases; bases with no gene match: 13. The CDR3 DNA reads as TGCGCCAGCAGTGAAAGAGTAGTAGCGGGGGCCGCGGAGCAGTACTTC. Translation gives CASSERVVAGAAEQYF.

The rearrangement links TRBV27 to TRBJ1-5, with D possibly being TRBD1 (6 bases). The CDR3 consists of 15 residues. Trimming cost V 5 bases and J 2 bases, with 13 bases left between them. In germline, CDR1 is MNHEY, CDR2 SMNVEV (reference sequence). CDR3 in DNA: TGTGCCAGCAGTCAACAGGGCCCCCGCAATCAGCCCCAGCATTTT. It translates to CASSQQGPRNQPQHF.

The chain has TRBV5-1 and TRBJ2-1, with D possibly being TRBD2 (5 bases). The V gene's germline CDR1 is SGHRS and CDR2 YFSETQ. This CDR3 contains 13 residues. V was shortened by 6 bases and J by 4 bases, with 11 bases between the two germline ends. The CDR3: CASTRDSYNEQFF. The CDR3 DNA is TGCGCCAGCACGAGGGATTCTTACAATGAGCAGTTCTTC.

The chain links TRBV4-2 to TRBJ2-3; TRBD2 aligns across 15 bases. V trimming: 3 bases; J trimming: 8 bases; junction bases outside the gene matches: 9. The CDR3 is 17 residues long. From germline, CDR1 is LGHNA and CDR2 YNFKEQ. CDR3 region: CASSQASRTSGGGTQYF. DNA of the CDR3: TGTGCCAGCAGCCAGGCTTCCCGGACTAGCGGGGGGGGTACGCAGTATTTT.

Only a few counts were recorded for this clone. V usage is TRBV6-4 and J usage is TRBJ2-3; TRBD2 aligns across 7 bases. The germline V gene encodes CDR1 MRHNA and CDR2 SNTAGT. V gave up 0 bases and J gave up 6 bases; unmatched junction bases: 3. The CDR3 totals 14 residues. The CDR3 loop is CASSDSREGDTQYF. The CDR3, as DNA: TGTGCCAGCAGTGACTCGAGGGAGGGGGATACGCAGTATTTT.

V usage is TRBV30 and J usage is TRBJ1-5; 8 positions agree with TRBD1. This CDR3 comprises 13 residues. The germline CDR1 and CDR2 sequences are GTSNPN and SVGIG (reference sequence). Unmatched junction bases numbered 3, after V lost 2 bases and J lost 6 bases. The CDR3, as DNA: TGTGCCTGGAGTCAGGGGGCAGGTCAGCCCCAGCATTTT. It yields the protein CAWSQGAGQPQHF.

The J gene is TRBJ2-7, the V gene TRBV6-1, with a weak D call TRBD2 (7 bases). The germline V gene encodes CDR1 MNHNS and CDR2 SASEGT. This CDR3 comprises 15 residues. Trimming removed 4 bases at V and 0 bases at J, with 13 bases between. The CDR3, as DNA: TGTGCCAGCAGTGGAGAGGGGGGGAGCTCCTACGAGCAGTACTTC. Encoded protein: CASSGEGGSSYEQYF.

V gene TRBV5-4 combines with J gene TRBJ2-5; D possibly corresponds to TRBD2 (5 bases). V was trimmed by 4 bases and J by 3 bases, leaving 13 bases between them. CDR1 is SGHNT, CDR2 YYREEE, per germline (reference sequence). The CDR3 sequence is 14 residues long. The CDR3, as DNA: TGTGCCAGCAGCCACAGCGGACTTGAAGAGACCCAGTACTTC. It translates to CASSHSGLEETQYF. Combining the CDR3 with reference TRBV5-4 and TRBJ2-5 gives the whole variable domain ETGVTQSPTHLIKTRGQQVTLRCSSQSGHNTVSWYQQALGQGPQFIFQYYREEENGRGNFPPRFSGLQFPNYSSELNVNALELDDSALYLCASSHSGLEETQYFGPGTRLLVL.

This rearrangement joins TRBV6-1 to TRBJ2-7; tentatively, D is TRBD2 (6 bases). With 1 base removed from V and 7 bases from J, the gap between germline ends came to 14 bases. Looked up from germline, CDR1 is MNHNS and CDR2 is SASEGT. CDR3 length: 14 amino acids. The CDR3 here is CASSEVGTLGEQYF. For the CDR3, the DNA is TGTGCCAGCAGTGAAGTCGGGACTCTGGGAGAGCAGTACTTC.

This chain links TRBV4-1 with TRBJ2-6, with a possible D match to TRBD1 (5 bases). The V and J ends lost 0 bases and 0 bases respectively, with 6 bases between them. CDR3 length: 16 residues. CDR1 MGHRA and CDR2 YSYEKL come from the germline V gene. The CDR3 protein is CASSQDQGSGANVLTF. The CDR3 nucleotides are TGCGCCAGCAGCCAAGATCAGGGCTCTGGGGCCAACGTCCTGACTTTC.

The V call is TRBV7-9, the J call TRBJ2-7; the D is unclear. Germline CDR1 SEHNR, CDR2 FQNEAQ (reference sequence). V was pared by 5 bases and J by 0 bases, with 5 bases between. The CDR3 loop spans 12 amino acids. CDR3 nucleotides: TGTGCCAGCAGCCCGGGCTCCTACGAGCAGTACTTC. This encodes CASSPGSYEQYF.

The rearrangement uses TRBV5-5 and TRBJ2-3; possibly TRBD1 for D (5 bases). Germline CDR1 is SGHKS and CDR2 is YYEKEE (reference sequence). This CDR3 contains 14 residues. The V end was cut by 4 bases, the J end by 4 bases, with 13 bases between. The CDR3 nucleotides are TGTGCCAGCAGCCGGGTCAGGGTGGCAGATACGCAGTATTTT. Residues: CASSRVRVADTQYF.